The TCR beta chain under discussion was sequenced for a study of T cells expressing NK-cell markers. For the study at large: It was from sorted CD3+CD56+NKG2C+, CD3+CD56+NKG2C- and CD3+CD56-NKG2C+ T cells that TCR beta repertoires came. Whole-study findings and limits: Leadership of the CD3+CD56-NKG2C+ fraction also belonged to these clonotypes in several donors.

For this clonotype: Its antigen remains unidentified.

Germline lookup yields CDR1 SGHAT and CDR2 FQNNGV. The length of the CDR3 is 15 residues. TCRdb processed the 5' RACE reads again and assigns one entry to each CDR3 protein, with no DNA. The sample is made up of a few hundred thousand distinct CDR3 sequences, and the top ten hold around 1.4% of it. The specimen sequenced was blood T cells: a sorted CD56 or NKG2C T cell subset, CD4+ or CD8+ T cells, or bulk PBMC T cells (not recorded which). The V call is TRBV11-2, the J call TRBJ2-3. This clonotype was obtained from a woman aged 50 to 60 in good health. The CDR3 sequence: CASSLDRSFTDTQYF.